Each of the 28 T cell receptor beta chains below was sequenced from the same sample in a study of response to subunit inactivated influenza vaccine. MiXCR was run by TCRdb on the RT-PCR reads, yielding one entry per CDR3 protein. The sample yields 500,000 to 600,000 distinct CDR3 sequences, about 11% seen once. The sample was also reused in another study, on T cells expressing NK-cell markers. From that paper: 5'RACE template switching with UMIs generated TCR beta cDNA.

The sample here was PBMCs from blood, taken on the day of vaccination. The source of these receptors is a man in his forties or fifties who received an inactivated influenza vaccine.

This clonotype has a count of ten or more. The chain combines TRBV2 with TRBJ2-7, with D unclear. V lost 8 bases and J 0 bases, leaving 5 bases between the germline ends. Germline V CDR1 and CDR2: SNHLY, FYNNEI. This CDR3 comprises 11 residues. As DNA, the CDR3 is TGTGCCAGCGGCCCCTCCTACGAGCAGTACTTC. It yields the protein CASGPSYEQYF.

V gene TRBV18 combines with J gene TRBJ2-7; perhaps TRBD1 as D (5 bases). The CDR3 is made up of 15 amino acids. Trimming took off 3 bases at V and 3 bases at J, with 15 bases between the two ends. Germline CDR1 and CDR2: KGHSH and LQKENI. CDR3 nucleotide sequence: TGTGCCAGCTCACCTTACCAGGACACGTACTACGAGCAGTACTTC. Its translation is CASSPYQDTYYEQYF.

The chain couples TRBV7-9 to TRBJ2-2; D is unclear. Trimming pared 5 bases from V and 1 base from J, leaving 14 bases between. The CDR3 has 16 residues. Germline loops: CDR1 SEHNR, CDR2 FQNEAQ (reference sequence). CDR3 residues: CASSPPIAGNTGELFF. For the CDR3, the DNA is TGTGCCAGCAGCCCCCCCATTGCAGGGAACACCGGGGAGCTGTTTTTT.

In its sample, this clonotype was seen many times. V and J are TRBV12-3 or TRBV12-4 and TRBJ2-2; 7 bases agree with TRBD2. The V segment lost 6 bases and the J segment 1 base; nucleotides outside the gene matches: 11. There are 17 residues in the CDR3. The CDR3 DNA sequence: TGTGCCAGCAGCTCCTCTCGAGCGGGGAGGAACACCGGGGAGCTGTTTTTT. Its protein is CASSSSRAGRNTGELFF.

This clonotype appeared a few times. V and J are TRBV15 and TRBJ2-5, with a tentative D call TRBD1 (6 bases). Trimming took off 4 bases at V and 2 bases at J, with 11 bases between the two ends. This CDR3 spans 14 amino acids. From germline, CDR1 is LNHNV and CDR2 YYDKDF (reference sequence). In DNA form, the CDR3 reads TGTGCCACCAGCAAATGGGGGCAGCAAGAGACCCAGTACTTC. This translates into CATSKWGQQETQYF.

The chain links TRBV4-1 to TRBJ2-3; 7 nucleotides agree with TRBD2. The CDR3 spans 14 residues. J was trimmed by 2 bases and V by 3 bases; bases with no gene match: 2. The germline CDR1 and CDR2 sequences are MGHRA and YSYEKL. The CDR3 is CASSQGGVTDTQYF. CDR3 coding DNA: TGCGCCAGCAGCCAGGGAGGGGTCACAGATACGCAGTATTTT.

This clonotype was seen a handful of times. The rearrangement links TRBV6-1 to TRBJ1-2; no reliable D call. This CDR3 spans 14 amino acids. V was clipped by 10 bases and J by 0 bases, with 15 bases between them. Germline CDR1 and CDR2: MNHNS and SASEGT. The CDR3 sequence is CATLPFWANYGYTF. The CDR3 DNA reads as TGTGCCACCCTTCCGTTTTGGGCTAACTATGGCTACACCTTC.

A few counts support this clonotype. V usage is TRBV11-1 and J usage is TRBJ2-3; TRBD1 matches 7 bases. The ends lost 0 bases at V and 0 bases at J; junction bases unmatched: 3. The germline gives CDR1 SGHAT, CDR2 FQDESV (reference sequence). The CDR3 contains 16 residues. The CDR3 coding sequence is TGTGCCAGCAGCTTAGCGGGACAGACTAGCACAGATACGCAGTATTTT. This translates into CASSLAGQTSTDTQYF. Filled out from reference TRBV11-1 and TRBJ2-3, the complete variable domain reads EAEVAQSPRYKITEKSQAVAFWCDPISGHATLYWYRQILGQGPELLVQFQDESVVDDSQLPKDRFSAERLKGVDSTLKIQPAELGDSAMYLCASSLAGQTSTDTQYFGPGTRLTVL.

This clonotype was counted only a few times. V and J are TRBV6-1 and TRBJ2-2; D gene uncertain. CDR3 length: 13 residues. V was cut by 5 bases and J by 7 bases, with 11 bases left in between. The germline V gene has CDR1 MNHNS and CDR2 SASEGT. The CDR3 DNA follows: TGTGCCAGCAGTACCCAGACCCGCGGGGAGCTGTTTTTT. It specifies CASSTQTRGELFF.

The V and J genes are TRBV7-2 and TRBJ2-5; D possibly corresponds to TRBD1 (5 bases). V lost 5 bases, J lost 2 bases, and 12 bases lay in between. The CDR3 has 14 amino acids. Germline CDR1 and CDR2: SGHTA and FQGNSA. This chain's CDR3 is CASSPDRIQETQYF. Written as DNA, the CDR3 is TGTGCCAGCAGCCCCGACAGAATTCAAGAGACCCAGTACTTC.

This clonotype was seen a few times. DNA of the CDR3: TGTGCCAGCAGCCAAGATGCAATTAAGGGGAGCGAGCAGTACTTC. The encoded protein is CASSQDAIKGSEQYF. The gene calls are TRBV3-1 and TRBJ2-7, with D possibly being TRBD1 or TRBD2 (5 bases each). This CDR3 has 15 residues. The germline V gene has CDR1 LGHDT and CDR2 YNNKEL (reference sequence). Trimming took off 0 bases at V and 6 bases at J, with 15 bases between the two ends.

Only a few counts were recorded for this clonotype. The DNA for the CDR3 is TGTGCCAGCAGTTTGACTCCGGGACGCAAGAATTCCTACGAGCAGTACTTC. Translated, it gives CASSLTPGRKNSYEQYF. The chain joins TRBV12-3 or TRBV12-4 to TRBJ2-7, with D perhaps matching TRBD1 or TRBD2 (5 bases each). V was clipped by 3 bases and J by 1 base, with 19 bases between them. The CDR3 loop spans 17 amino acids.

This clonotype occurred a few times. The gene calls are TRBV7-8 and TRBJ2-5; TRBD2 matches at 10 bases. There are 15 residues in the CDR3. Per the germline V gene, CDR1 is SGHVS and CDR2 is FQNEAQ. The junction had 8 bases not matched to a gene; V was cut back by 5 bases and J by 5 bases. CDR3 region: CASSPSGGAFETQYF. CDR3 DNA sequence: TGTGCCAGCAGCCCCAGCGGGGGGGCCTTCGAGACCCAGTACTTC.

This clonotype has a handful of counts. The chain combines TRBV28 with TRBJ2-1; 9 bases are shared with TRBD2. The CDR3 contains 16 residues. From germline, CDR1 is MDHEN and CDR2 SYDVKM. With 6 bases clipped from V and 5 bases from J, the junction kept 11 bases outside the gene matches. In DNA form, the CDR3 reads TGTGCCAGCAGCCTGGGACTAGCTATCTACAACAATGAGCAGTTCTTC. Translating it yields CASSLGLAIYNNEQFF.

This chain uses TRBV5-6 with TRBJ1-4; 9 nucleotides align to TRBD1. Germline-derived CDR1 and CDR2 are SGHDT and YYEEEE. There are 16 residues in the CDR3. V lost 6 bases, J lost 0 bases, and 6 bases stayed unmatched. The CDR3 sequence is CASTKDRGATNEKLFF. The CDR3 coding sequence is TGTGCCAGCACCAAGGACAGGGGTGCAACTAATGAAAAACTGTTTTTT.

This clonotype was seen at least ten times. This chain uses TRBV7-9 with TRBJ1-2; 11 bases fit TRBD1. CDR1 is SEHNR, CDR2 FQNEAQ, per germline (reference sequence). This CDR3 has 14 residues. Trimming at V came to 10 bases and at J to 4 bases, leaving 8 bases not matched to a gene. The CDR3 protein is CATGTGGTGYGYTF. The CDR3 DNA is TGTGCCACCGGGACAGGGGGAACGGGCTATGGCTACACCTTC.

A few counts support this clonotype. This chain joins TRBV28 and TRBJ2-1, with 7 bases identical to TRBD2. The CDR3 is 15 residues long. Per germline, CDR1 MDHEN and CDR2 SYDVKM. V shed 1 base and J 9 bases; nucleotides not matched to a gene: 9. The DNA for the CDR3 is TGTGCCAGCAGTTTATTCGGCGGGAGTGTTGTTGAGCAGTTCTTC. As protein: CASSLFGGSVVEQFF.

This clonotype was seen many times. V usage is TRBV18 and J usage is TRBJ2-7, with D perhaps TRBD1 (5 bases). This CDR3 spans 15 amino acids. V was cut by 1 base and J by 2 bases, with 12 bases left in between. Germline loops: CDR1 KGHSH, CDR2 LQKENI. CDR3 loop: CASSPRFDSPYEQYF. In nucleotides, the CDR3 is TGTGCCAGCTCACCACGATTCGACAGCCCCTACGAGCAGTACTTC.

This clonotype was seen more than once but under ten times. V usage is TRBV7-2 and J usage is TRBJ1-5; D is ambiguous. The length of the CDR3 is 15 residues. Trimming took 2 bases from V and 0 from J, leaving 8 bases between them. In germline, CDR1 is SGHTA, CDR2 FQGNSA. CDR3 in amino acids: CASSLNGDSNQPQHF. CDR3 nucleotides: TGTGCCAGCAGCTTAAACGGGGATAGCAATCAGCCCCAGCATTTT.

This clonotype has more than one count but fewer than ten. The rearrangement links TRBV21-1 to TRBJ2-7; TRBD1 is the table's D call and was not checked against the DNA. TRBV21-1 is shown as a pseudogene. The CDR3 covers 16 residues. This chain's CDR3 is CASSSPDRGNGYEQYF. The CDR3, as DNA: TGTGCCAGCAGCTCTCCCGACAGGGGAAATGGATACGAGCAGTACTTC.

This chain links TRBV7-2 with TRBJ2-5; 8 bases align to TRBD1. The V and J ends lost 6 bases and 4 bases, in that order; junction bases with no gene match: 10. The CDR3 extends over 15 amino acids. Germline CDR1 reads SGHTA; CDR2 reads FQGNSA. The CDR3 is CASSGNRGSIETQYF. The CDR3 DNA follows: TGTGCCAGCAGTGGTAACAGGGGGTCGATAGAGACCCAGTACTTC.

This clonotype turned up a few times. The chain is built from TRBV5-1 and TRBJ2-5; 7 bases fit TRBD1. The CDR3 contains 13 residues. Germline CDR1 reads SGHRS; CDR2 reads YFSETQ. Losses at the gene ends were 5 bases for V and 1 base for J; bases not matched to a gene: 2. The CDR3: CASRQGVQETQYF. DNA for the CDR3: TGCGCCAGCAGGCAGGGGGTCCAAGAGACCCAGTACTTC.

The rearrangement joins TRBV28 to TRBJ2-1, with 9 bases aligning to TRBD2. This CDR3 comprises 16 residues. The V gene's germline CDR1 is MDHEN and CDR2 SYDVKM. V lost 4 bases to trimming and J lost 0 bases; unmatched junction nucleotides: 4. This CDR3 is CASSSLAGLSYNEQFF. As DNA, the CDR3 is TGTGCCAGCAGTTCCCTAGCGGGGCTCTCCTACAATGAGCAGTTCTTC.

On this clonotype: This may be a read error: a much more frequent sequence differs by one nucleotide. The CDR3 DNA reads as TGCGCCAGCAGCTCAGCACTAGCGGCCTCGAACACCGGGGAGCTGTTTTTT. Protein product: CASSSALAASNTGELFF. The chain recombines TRBV5-1 with TRBJ2-2; 8 bases are shared with TRBD2. J was trimmed by 0 bases and V by 3 bases; bases with no gene match: 7. CDR3 length equals 17 residues. Germline lookup yields CDR1 SGHRS and CDR2 YFSETQ.

This clonotype showed up many times. This sequence joins TRBV5-1 and TRBJ1-2, with TRBD1 matching 8 bases. The length of the CDR3 is 13 residues. V dropped 0 bases and J dropped 6; count of bases not matched to a gene: 1. Per the germline V gene, CDR1 is SGHRS and CDR2 is YFSETQ. This CDR3 reads CASSLGQGNGYTF. The CDR3, as DNA: TGCGCCAGCAGCTTGGGACAGGGGAATGGCTACACCTTC. The whole variable domain, remainder taken from reference TRBV5-1 and TRBJ1-2, is KAGVTQTPRYLIKTRGQQVTLSCSPISGHRSVSWYQQTPGQGLQFLFEYFSETQRNKGNFPGRFSGRQFSNSRSEMNVSTLELGDSALYLCASSLGQGNGYTFGSGTRLTVV.

The rearrangement uses TRBV21-1 and TRBJ2-3; the D segment call TRBD2 is taken from the table without a DNA check. TRBV21-1 constitutes a pseudogene. The CDR3 sequence is 16 residues long. The CDR3 protein is CASSKIGTSGTDTQYF. For the CDR3, the DNA is TGTGCCAGCAGCAAAATAGGGACTAGCGGCACAGATACGCAGTATTTT.

This chain joins TRBV7-2 and TRBJ2-7; D ambiguous. The CDR3 consists of 12 residues. CDR1 is SGHTA, CDR2 FQGNSA, per germline. V lost 5 bases to trimming and J lost 6 bases, with 11 bases between them. As DNA, the CDR3 is TGTGCCAGCAGCGTAGACAATTCCGAGCAGTACTTC. Translated, it gives CASSVDNSEQYF.

This clonotype was counted between two and nine times. The chain recombines TRBV6-1 with TRBJ2-3, with D hard to call. Trimming shortened V by 4 bases and J by 1 base, and 18 bases separated the two germline ends. The CDR3 is 17 residues long. The germline CDR1 and CDR2 sequences are MNHNS and SASEGT. The CDR3 region has the DNA TGTGCCAGCAGTGGAGGAGCGACCATTAGGGGCACAGATACGCAGTATTTT. Translation gives CASSGGATIRGTDTQYF.